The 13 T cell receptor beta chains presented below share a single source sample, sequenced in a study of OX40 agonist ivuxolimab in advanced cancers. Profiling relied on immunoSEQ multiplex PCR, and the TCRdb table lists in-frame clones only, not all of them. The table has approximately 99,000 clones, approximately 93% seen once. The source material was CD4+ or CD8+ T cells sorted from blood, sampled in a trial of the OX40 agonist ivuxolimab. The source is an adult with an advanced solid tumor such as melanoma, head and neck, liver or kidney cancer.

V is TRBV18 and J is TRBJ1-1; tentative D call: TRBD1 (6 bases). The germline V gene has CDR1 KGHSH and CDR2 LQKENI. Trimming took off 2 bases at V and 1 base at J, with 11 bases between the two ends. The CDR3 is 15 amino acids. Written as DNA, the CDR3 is TGTGCCAGCTCACCATTTGGGGGCACGAACACTGAAGCTTTCTTT. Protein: CASSPFGGTNTEAFF.

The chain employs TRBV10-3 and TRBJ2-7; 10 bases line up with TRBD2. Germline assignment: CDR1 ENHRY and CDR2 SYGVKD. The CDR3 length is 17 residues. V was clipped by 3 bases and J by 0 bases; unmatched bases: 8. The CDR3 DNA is TGTGCCATCAGTGAAGTTCTAGCGGGAGCCCACTCCTACGAGCAGTACTTC. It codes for CAISEVLAGAHSYEQYF.

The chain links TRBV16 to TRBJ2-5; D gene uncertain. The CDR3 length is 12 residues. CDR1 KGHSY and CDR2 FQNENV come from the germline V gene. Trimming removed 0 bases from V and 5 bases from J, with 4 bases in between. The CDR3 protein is CASSQSGETQYF. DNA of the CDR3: TGTGCCAGCAGCCAATCAGGCGAGACCCAGTACTTC.

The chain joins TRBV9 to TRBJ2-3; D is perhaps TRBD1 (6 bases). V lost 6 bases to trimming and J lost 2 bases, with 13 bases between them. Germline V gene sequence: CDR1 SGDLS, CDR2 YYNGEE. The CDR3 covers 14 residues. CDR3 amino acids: CASTEGHSTDTQYF. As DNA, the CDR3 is TGTGCCAGCACCGAGGGACACTCCACAGATACGCAGTATTTT.

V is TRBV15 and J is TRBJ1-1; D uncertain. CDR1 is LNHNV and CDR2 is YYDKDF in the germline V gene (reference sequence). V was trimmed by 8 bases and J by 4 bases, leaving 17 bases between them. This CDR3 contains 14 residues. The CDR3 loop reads CATAPYSAITEAFF. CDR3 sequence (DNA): TGTGCCACCGCCCCGTATTCAGCAATCACTGAAGCTTTCTTT. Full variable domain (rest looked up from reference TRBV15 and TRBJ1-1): DAMVIQNPRYQVTQFGKPVTLSCSQTLNHNVMYWYQQKSSQAPKLLFHYYDKDFNNEADTPDNFQSRRPNTSFCFLDIRSPGLGDTAMYLCATAPYSAITEAFFGQGTRLTVV.

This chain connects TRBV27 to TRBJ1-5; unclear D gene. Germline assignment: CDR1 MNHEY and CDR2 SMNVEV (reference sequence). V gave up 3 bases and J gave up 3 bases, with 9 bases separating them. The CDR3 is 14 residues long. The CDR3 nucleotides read TGTGCCAGCAGTTTCGGCAGCCCCAATCAGCCCCAGCATTTT. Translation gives CASSFGSPNQPQHF.

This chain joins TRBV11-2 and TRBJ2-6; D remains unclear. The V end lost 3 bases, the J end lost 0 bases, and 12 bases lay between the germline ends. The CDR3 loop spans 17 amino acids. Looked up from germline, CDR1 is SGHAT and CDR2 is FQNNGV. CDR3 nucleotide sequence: TGTGCCAGCAGCTTTGGCCCCCTTATCTCTGGGGCCAACGTCCTGACTTTC. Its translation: CASSFGPLISGANVLTF.

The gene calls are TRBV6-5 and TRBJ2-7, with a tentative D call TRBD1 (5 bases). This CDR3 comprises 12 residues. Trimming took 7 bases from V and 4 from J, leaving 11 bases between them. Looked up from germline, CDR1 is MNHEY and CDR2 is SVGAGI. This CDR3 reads CASTQGTYEQYF. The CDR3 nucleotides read TGTGCCAGCACCCAGGGAACATACGAGCAGTACTTC.

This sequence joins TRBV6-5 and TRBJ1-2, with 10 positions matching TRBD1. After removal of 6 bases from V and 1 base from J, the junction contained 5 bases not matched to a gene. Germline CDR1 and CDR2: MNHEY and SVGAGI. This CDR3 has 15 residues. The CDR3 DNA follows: TGTGCCAGCAGGACCCGGACAGGGGGTAACTATGGCTACACCTTC. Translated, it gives CASRTRTGGNYGYTF.

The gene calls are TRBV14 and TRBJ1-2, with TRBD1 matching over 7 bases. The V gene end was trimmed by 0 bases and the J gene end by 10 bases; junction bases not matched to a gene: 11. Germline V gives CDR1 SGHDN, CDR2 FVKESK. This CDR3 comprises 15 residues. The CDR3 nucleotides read TGTGCCAGCAGCCAAGATATAACAGGGGAGGTAGACTACACCTTC. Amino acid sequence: CASSQDITGEVDYTF.

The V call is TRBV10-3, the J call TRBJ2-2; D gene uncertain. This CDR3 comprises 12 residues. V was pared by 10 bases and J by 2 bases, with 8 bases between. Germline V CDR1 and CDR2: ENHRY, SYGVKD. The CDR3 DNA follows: TGTGCCACCCGAGTCAACACCGGGGAGCTGTTTTTT. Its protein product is CATRVNTGELFF.

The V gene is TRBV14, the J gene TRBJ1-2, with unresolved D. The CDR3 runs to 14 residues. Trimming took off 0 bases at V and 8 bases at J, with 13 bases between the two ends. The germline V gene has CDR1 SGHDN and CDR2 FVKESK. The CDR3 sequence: CASSQDGRREGYTF. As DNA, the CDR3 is TGTGCCAGCAGCCAAGACGGCAGGCGCGAGGGCTACACCTTC. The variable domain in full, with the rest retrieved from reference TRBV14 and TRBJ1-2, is EAGVTQFPSHSVIEKGQTVTLRCDPISGHDNLYWYRRVMGKEIKFLLHFVKESKQDESGMPNNRFLAERTGGTYSTLKVQPAELEDSGVYFCASSQDGRREGYTFGSGTRLTVV.

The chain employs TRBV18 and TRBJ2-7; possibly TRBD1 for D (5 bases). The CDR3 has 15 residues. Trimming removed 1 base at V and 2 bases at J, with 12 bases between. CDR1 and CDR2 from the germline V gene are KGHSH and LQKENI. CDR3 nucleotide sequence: TGTGCCAGCTCACCACGGTCTGGGGCCGCCTACGAGCAGTACTTC. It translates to CASSPRSGAAYEQYF.